This T cell receptor (beta chain) was recorded in a study of T cell responses to AZD1222 COVID-19 vaccine. General study results and limits: In a largely white British group with more females than males, clonal diversity was possibly underestimated.

Both about-4-week and about-12-week second-dose recipients were combined. Only in-frame clones appear in the TCRdb table, and some are missing; sequencing was by immunoSEQ multiplex PCR. The sample consists of 100,000 to 150,000 clones, 75% to 90% of them appearing once. Concerning this clone: Antigen: not known.

The germline gives CDR1 SEHNR, CDR2 FQNEAQ (reference sequence). This CDR3 is built from 15 residues. The V and J ends lost 5 bases and 5 bases respectively, with 19 bases between them. Source: peripheral blood, taken 28 days after the second AZD1222 dose. This clonotype was sampled from an adult who received the AZD1222 COVID-19 vaccine. The rearrangement links TRBV7-9 to TRBJ2-7; the D gene is possibly TRBD1 (5 bases). The CDR3 DNA reads as TGTGCCAGCAGCAACCCCTCGGCCGTAGGGGACGAGCAGTACTTC. Protein sequence: CASSNPSAVGDEQYF.